These 20 T cell receptor beta chains came from one sample sequenced in a study of blood T cell repertoires in COVID-19. Clones were read by immunoSEQ multiplex PCR, and TCRdb kept only the in-frame ones, dropping some. The repertoire holds 85,000 to 100,000 clones, with 70% to 90% as singletons. The specimen was peripheral blood. The receptors were sampled from a man aged 45-65 years with COVID-19, enrolled during active disease.

This chain connects TRBV18 to TRBJ1-2; 7 positions agree with TRBD1. Germline CDR1 KGHSH, CDR2 LQKENI. There are 12 residues in the CDR3. V was pared by 6 bases and J by 8 bases, with 6 bases of the junction left unmatched. CDR3 loop: CASSLDRVGYTF. CDR3 DNA: TGTGCCAGCTCCCTAGACAGGGTCGGCTACACCTTC.

V is TRBV19 and J is TRBJ2-2; 10 bases align to TRBD2. CDR1 is LNHDA and CDR2 is SQIVND in the germline V gene (reference sequence). Trimming at V came to 7 bases and at J to 3 bases, leaving 5 bases not matched to a gene. This CDR3 contains 15 residues. The CDR3 DNA sequence: TGTGCCAGTACTATCGGACTAGCGGACACCGGGGAGCTGTTTTTT. This codes for CASTIGLADTGELFF.

The chain recombines TRBV21-1 with TRBJ2-7; the D call of TRBD1 is as the table states it, not checked on the DNA. TRBV21-1 is a known pseudogene. The CDR3 length is 15 residues. CDR3 loop: CASSKLQGMKYEQYF. CDR3 nucleotides: TGTGCCAGCAGCAAACTACAGGGTATGAAATACGAGCAGTACTTC.

This chain links TRBV28 with TRBJ2-3; 12 bases align to TRBD2. The germline V gene encodes CDR1 MDHEN and CDR2 SYDVKM. Trimming removed 5 bases from V and 0 bases from J; junction bases left unmatched: 3. The CDR3 has 16 residues. CDR3 protein: CASSPGLAGSTDTQYF. CDR3 nucleotides: TGTGCCAGCAGTCCTGGACTAGCGGGAAGCACAGATACGCAGTATTTT.

This chain connects TRBV7-2 to TRBJ1-2; 8 bases line up with TRBD1. Germline V CDR1 and CDR2: SGHTA, FQGNSA. The CDR3 is 17 amino acids. The ends lost 6 bases at V and 7 bases at J; junction bases unmatched: 19. The CDR3 nucleotides are TGTGCCAGCAGTAAGAGGGGGGGACAGGTTATTAATCCTGGCTACACCTTC. Translating gives CASSKRGGQVINPGYTF.

The chain employs TRBV27 and TRBJ1-1; 7 bases match TRBD1. The CDR3 has 15 residues. Per the germline V gene, CDR1 is MNHEY and CDR2 is SMNVEV (reference sequence). The trim removed 8 bases at V and 5 bases at J, leaving 14 bases unmatched. DNA of the CDR3: TGTGCCAGCGGCCACCCAGCCCTCAGGGGGACTGAAGCTTTCTTT. The encoded protein is CASGHPALRGTEAFF.

The chain links TRBV5-1 to TRBJ1-1; perhaps TRBD1 as D (5 bases). The CDR3 is made up of 14 amino acids. V shed 3 bases and J shed 4 bases, with 13 bases lying between them. Germline V gene data show CDR1 as SGHRS and CDR2 as YFSETQ. The CDR3 region is CASSWGRRGTEAFF. CDR3 nucleotides: TGCGCCAGCAGCTGGGGACGGCGGGGCACTGAAGCTTTCTTT.

The J gene is TRBJ1-3, the V gene TRBV4-1; 7 positions agree with TRBD1. CDR3 length: 19 residues. With V trimmed by 2 bases and J by 0 bases, 13 bases remained unmatched. CDR1 MGHRA and CDR2 YSYEKL come from the germline V gene. The CDR3 bases are TGCGCCAGCAGCCAATTCACCCCCAGACAGGGAGACTCTGGAAACACCATATATTTT. As protein: CASSQFTPRQGDSGNTIYF.

The chain combines TRBV9 with TRBJ1-6, with TRBD1 identical over 7 bases. Looked up from germline, CDR1 is SGDLS and CDR2 is YYNGEE. The V and J ends lost 3 bases and 7 bases, in that order; junction bases with no gene match: 10. CDR3 length: 16 amino acids. For the CDR3, the DNA is TGTGCCAGCAGCGCTACACCCGGACAGGCCAATTCACCCCTCCACTTT. This sequence encodes CASSATPGQANSPLHF.

The chain links TRBV24-1 to TRBJ2-2; weak D call: TRBD1 (6 bases). Germline V gene lookup returns CDR1 KGHDR and CDR2 SFDVKD. The ends were cut back, 5 bases at V and 7 bases at J, with 13 bases in the middle. This CDR3 has 14 residues. The chain's CDR3 is CATSVTGRGGELFF. CDR3 sequence (DNA): TGTGCCACCAGTGTTACAGGGCGCGGCGGGGAGCTGTTTTTT.

This clone was seen a single time. The chain couples TRBV4-1 to TRBJ1-5; D possibly corresponds to TRBD1 (5 bases). CDR1 and CDR2 from the germline V gene are MGHRA and YSYEKL. CDR3 size: 14 residues. V was trimmed by 0 bases and J by 7 bases, leaving 10 bases between them. CDR3 in amino acids: CASSQDQGGQPQHF. The CDR3 nucleotides are TGCGCCAGCAGCCAAGATCAGGGTGGCCAGCCCCAGCATTTT.

J is TRBJ2-2 and V is TRBV5-1, with D hard to call. CDR1 is SGHRS and CDR2 is YFSETQ in the germline V gene. V lost 4 bases to trimming and J lost 2 bases, with 9 bases between them. The CDR3 runs 14 residues. The CDR3 coding sequence is TGCGCCAGCAGCGCTAGTGATAACACCGGGGAGCTGTTTTTT. As protein: CASSASDNTGELFF.

The chain links TRBV6-6 to TRBJ1-4; 10 bases agree with TRBD1. The germline gives CDR1 MNHNY, CDR2 SVGAGI (reference sequence). The CDR3 contains 19 residues. Trimming removed 6 bases from V and 7 bases from J; junction bases left unmatched: 20. The CDR3, as DNA: TGTGCCAGCAGCTCCGGCCGGACAGGGGGATGGGGGGACGGTGAAAAACTGTTTTTT. Its translation: CASSSGRTGGWGDGEKLFF.

The gene calls are TRBV4-1 and TRBJ1-3; a weak D match, TRBD1 (6 bases). The CDR3 contains 17 residues. Germline CDR1 MGHRA, CDR2 YSYEKL. The V end lost 0 bases, the J end lost 2 bases, and 14 bases lay between the germline ends. In DNA form, the CDR3 reads TGCGCCAGCAGCCAAGACCCACCAACAGGGACTGGAAACACCATATATTTT. Protein: CASSQDPPTGTGNTIYF.

V usage is TRBV14 and J usage is TRBJ1-2, with D hard to call. CDR3 length: 15 residues. In germline, CDR1 is SGHDN, CDR2 FVKESK. The V end was cut by 0 bases, the J end by 0 bases, with 8 bases between. The CDR3 DNA sequence: TGTGCCAGCAGCCAAGAGCGTAGTCCTAACTATGGCTACACCTTC. It encodes CASSQERSPNYGYTF.

The V call is TRBV13, the J call TRBJ2-7; TRBD2 aligns across 9 bases. The V and J ends lost 2 bases and 3 bases, in that order; junction bases with no gene match: 2. Germline V CDR1 and CDR2: PRHDT, FYEKMQ (reference sequence). This CDR3 has 14 amino acids. This CDR3 is CASSLQRGDYEQYF. The CDR3 nucleotides read TGTGCCAGCAGCTTACAGCGGGGGGACTACGAGCAGTACTTC.

The chain has TRBV15 and TRBJ2-3, with D possibly being TRBD2 (6 bases). Germline CDR1 and CDR2: LNHNV and YYDKDF (reference sequence). Between the trimmed V and J ends, which lost 3 bases and 4 bases, there was a span of 14 bases. The CDR3 sequence is 15 residues long. The CDR3 loop is CATSSGGVFADTQYF. The DNA for the CDR3 is TGTGCCACCAGCAGCGGGGGTGTCTTCGCAGATACGCAGTATTTT.

V is TRBV11-2 and J is TRBJ1-2, with D perhaps TRBD1 (6 bases). This CDR3 is 14 amino acids long. CDR1 is SGHAT and CDR2 is FQNNGV in the germline V gene. The V and J ends lost 5 bases and 3 bases respectively, with 13 bases between them. The CDR3 region has the DNA TGTGCCAGCAGCACCAACAGGGCTCACTATGGCTACACCTTC. This codes for CASSTNRAHYGYTF.

This chain links TRBV7-9 with TRBJ2-7, with D perhaps matching TRBD2 (6 bases). CDR3 size: 14 residues. The V end was cut by 5 bases, the J end by 5 bases, with 16 bases between. Germline assignment: CDR1 SEHNR and CDR2 FQNEAQ (reference sequence). This CDR3 is CASSLGWRGHEQYF. In DNA form, the CDR3 reads TGTGCCAGCAGCCTGGGTTGGAGGGGCCACGAGCAGTACTTC.

The chain links TRBV19 to TRBJ2-2; 8 nucleotides agree with TRBD1. There are 14 residues in the CDR3. The J segment lost 7 bases and the V segment lost 6 bases, leaving 7 bases of the junction unmatched. CDR1 and CDR2 (germline): LNHDA, SQIVND (reference sequence). For the CDR3, the DNA is TGTGCCAGTAGCTCGGGACAGGTCGGCGGGGAGCTGTTTTTT. Amino acids: CASSSGQVGGELFF.